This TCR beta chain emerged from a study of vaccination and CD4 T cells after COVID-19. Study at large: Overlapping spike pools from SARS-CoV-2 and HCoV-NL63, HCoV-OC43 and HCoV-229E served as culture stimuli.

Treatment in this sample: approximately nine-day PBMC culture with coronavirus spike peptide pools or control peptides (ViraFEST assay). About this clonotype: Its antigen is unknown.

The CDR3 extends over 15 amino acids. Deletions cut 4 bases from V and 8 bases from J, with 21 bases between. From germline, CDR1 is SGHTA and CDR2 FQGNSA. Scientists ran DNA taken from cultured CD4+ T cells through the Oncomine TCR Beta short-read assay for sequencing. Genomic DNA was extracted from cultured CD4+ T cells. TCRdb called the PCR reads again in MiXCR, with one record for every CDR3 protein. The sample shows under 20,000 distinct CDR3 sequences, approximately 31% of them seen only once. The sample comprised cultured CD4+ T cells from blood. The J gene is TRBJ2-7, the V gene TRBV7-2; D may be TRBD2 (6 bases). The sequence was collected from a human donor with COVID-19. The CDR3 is CASSSGEGRTLKQYF. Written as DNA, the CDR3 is TGTGCCAGCAGCTCGGGAGAGGGTCGGACGCTCAAGCAGTACTTC.